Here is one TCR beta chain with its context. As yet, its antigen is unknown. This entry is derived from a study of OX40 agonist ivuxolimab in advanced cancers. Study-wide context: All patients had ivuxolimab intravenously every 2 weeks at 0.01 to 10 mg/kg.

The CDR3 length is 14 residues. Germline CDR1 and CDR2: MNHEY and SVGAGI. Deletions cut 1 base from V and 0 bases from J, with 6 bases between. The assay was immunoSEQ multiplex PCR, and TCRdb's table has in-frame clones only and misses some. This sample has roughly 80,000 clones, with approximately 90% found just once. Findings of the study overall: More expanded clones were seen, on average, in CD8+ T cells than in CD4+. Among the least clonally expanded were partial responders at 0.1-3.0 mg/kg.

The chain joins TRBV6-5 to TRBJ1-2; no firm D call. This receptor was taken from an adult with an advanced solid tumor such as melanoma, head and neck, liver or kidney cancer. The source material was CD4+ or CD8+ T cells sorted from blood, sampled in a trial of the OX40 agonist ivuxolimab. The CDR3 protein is CASSYLESNYGYTF. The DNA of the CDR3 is TGTGCCAGCAGTTACTTAGAATCTAACTATGGCTACACCTTC.